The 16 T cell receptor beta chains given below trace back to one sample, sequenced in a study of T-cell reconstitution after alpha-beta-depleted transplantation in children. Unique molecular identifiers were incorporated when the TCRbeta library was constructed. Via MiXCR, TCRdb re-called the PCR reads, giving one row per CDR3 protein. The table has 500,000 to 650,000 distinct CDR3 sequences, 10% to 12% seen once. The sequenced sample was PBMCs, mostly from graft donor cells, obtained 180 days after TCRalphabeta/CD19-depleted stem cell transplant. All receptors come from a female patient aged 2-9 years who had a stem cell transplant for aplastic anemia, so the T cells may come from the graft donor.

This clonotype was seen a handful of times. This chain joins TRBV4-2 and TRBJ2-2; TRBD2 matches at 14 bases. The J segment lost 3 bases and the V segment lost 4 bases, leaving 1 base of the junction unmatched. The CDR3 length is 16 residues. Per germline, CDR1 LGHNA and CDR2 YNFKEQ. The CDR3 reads CASSPGLAGDTGELFF. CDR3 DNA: TGTGCCAGCAGCCCGGGACTAGCGGGAGACACCGGGGAGCTGTTTTTT.

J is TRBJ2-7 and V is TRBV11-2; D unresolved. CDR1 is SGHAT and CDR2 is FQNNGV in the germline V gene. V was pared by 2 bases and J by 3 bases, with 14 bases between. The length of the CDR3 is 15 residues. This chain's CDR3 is CASSLWPSSVYEQYV. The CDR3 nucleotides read TGTGCCAGCAGCTTATGGCCCTCAAGCGTCTACGAGCAGTACGTC.

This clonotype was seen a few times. In DNA form, the CDR3 reads TGCGCCAGCAGCCTCGGGGCAGGACGCCTACCCGGGGAGCTGTTTTTT. Amino acids: CASSLGAGRLPGELFF. This chain connects TRBV4-1 to TRBJ2-2, with D perhaps given as TRBD1 or TRBD2 (5 bases each). Germline V lookup: CDR1 MGHRA, CDR2 YSYEKL. Trimming removed 4 bases at V and 6 bases at J, with 18 bases between. The CDR3 totals 16 residues.

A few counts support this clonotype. The CDR3 reads CASMPGRVSYNEQFF. The CDR3 DNA sequence: TGTGCCAGCATGCCCGGGAGAGTCTCCTACAATGAGCAGTTCTTC. The rearrangement joins TRBV6-2 or TRBV6-3 to TRBJ2-1; a weak D match, TRBD2 (6 bases). The CDR3 loop spans 15 amino acids. Germline CDR1 MNHEY, CDR2 SVGEGT. Trimming took 7 bases from V and 0 from J, leaving 13 bases between them.

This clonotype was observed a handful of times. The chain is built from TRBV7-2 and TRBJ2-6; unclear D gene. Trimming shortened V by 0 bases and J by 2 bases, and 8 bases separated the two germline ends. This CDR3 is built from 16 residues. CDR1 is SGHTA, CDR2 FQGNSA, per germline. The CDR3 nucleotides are TGTGCCAGCAGCTTAGCGCAAAGGGCTGGGGCCAACGTCCTGACTTTC. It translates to CASSLAQRAGANVLTF.

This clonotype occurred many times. CDR3 bases: TGTGCCAGCAGTGTCGACAGGGTCTGGGACTATGGCTACACCTTC. Protein product: CASSVDRVWDYGYTF. The chain couples TRBV25-1 to TRBJ1-2; TRBD1 agrees at 7 bases. The CDR3 runs to 15 residues. V lost 4 bases to trimming and J lost 3 bases; unmatched junction nucleotides: 8. Germline V lookup: CDR1 MGHDK, CDR2 SYGVNS.

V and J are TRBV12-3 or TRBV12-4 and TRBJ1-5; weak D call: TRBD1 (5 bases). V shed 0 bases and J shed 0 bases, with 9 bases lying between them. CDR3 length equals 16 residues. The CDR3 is CASSLAGRISNQPQHF. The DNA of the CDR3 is TGTGCCAGCAGTTTAGCGGGACGGATTAGCAATCAGCCCCAGCATTTT.

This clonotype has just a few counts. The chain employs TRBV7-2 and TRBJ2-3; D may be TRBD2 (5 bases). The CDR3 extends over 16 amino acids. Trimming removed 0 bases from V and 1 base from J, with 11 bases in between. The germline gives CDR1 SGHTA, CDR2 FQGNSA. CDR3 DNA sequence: TGTGCCAGCAGCTTAGCGAACAGCGGAGGCACAGATACGCAGTATTTT. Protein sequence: CASSLANSGGTDTQYF.

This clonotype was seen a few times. The CDR3 is CASSVLPGQLNTYEQYF. CDR3 nucleotide sequence: TGTGCCAGCAGCGTTCTTCCGGGACAGCTTAACACCTACGAGCAGTACTTC. The V gene is TRBV5-5, the J gene TRBJ2-7, with 7 bases aligning to TRBD1. Germline trimming cut 4 bases from V and 2 bases from J; bases unmatched to any gene: 15. The CDR3 totals 17 residues. The germline V gene encodes CDR1 SGHKS and CDR2 YYEKEE (reference sequence).

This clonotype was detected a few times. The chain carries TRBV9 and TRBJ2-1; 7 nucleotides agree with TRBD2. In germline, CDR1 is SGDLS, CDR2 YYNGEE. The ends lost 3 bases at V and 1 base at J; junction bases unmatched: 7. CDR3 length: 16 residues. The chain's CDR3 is CASSAAPSGSYNEQFF. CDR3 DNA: TGTGCCAGCAGCGCCGCCCCTAGCGGTTCCTACAATGAGCAGTTCTTC.

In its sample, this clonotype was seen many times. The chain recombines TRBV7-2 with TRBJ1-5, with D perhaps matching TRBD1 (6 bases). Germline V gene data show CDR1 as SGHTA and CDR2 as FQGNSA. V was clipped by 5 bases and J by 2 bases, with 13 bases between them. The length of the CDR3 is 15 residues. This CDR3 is CASSVGGAGNQPQHF. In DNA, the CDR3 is TGTGCCAGCAGCGTAGGGGGGGCAGGCAATCAGCCCCAGCATTTT.

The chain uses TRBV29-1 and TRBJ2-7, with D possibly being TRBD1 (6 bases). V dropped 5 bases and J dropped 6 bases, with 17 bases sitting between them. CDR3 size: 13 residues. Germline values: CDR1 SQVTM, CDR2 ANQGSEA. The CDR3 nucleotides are TGCAGCGTTCGGGGCCGGGGCAGGGGCGAGCAGTACGTC. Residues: CSVRGRGRGEQYV.

In DNA, the CDR3 is TGCAGCGCCCAGGAGGCAAGGGGGAACCGTGATACGCAGTATTTT. Translation: CSAQEARGNRDTQYF. The V gene is TRBV29-1, the J gene TRBJ2-3, with a weak D call TRBD1 (6 bases). The CDR3 extends over 15 amino acids. V lost 7 bases, J lost 6 bases, and 23 bases lay in between. CDR1 is SQVTM, CDR2 ANQGSEA, per germline.

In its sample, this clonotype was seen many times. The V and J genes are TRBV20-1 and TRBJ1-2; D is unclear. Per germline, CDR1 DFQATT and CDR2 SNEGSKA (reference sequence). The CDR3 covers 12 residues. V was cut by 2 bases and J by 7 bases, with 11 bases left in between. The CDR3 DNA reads TGCAGTGCTAGACCCCAAATCTCTGGCTACACCTTC. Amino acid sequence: CSARPQISGYTF.

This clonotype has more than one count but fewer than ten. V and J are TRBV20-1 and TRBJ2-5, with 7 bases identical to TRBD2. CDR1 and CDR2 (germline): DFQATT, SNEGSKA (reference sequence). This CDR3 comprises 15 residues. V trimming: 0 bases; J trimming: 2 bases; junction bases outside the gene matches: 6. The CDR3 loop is CSARDPVAGQETQYF. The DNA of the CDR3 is TGCAGTGCTAGAGACCCTGTAGCGGGTCAAGAGACCCAGTACTTC.

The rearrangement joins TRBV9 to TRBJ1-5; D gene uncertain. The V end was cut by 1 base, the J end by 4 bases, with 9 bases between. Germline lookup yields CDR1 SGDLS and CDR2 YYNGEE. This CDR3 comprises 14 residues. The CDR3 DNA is TGTGCCAGCAGCGTATGGGAAGGTAATCAGCCCCAGCATTTT. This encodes CASSVWEGNQPQHF.